This TCR beta chain was documented in a study of cytomegalovirus exposure and HLA in healthy donors. Study-wide results and caveats: Rates of TCR association differed by HLA locus in a later analysis, with DRB1 highest and HLA-C lowest. In a later analysis, TCR beta V- and J-gene trimming was associated with a missense DCLRE1C variant. Within an earlier analysis, most TCR beta V segments proved productive either about 87% or about 30% of the time.

The PCR was carried out with 60 Vbeta primers and 13 Jbeta primers. Sequencing was performed with immunoSEQ multiplex PCR; in TCRdb, only in-frame clones are kept and a portion is missing. The sample contains about 78,000 clones, 65% to 80% of which appear only once. Comments on this clone: The target antigen is unknown.

Looked up from germline, CDR1 is SGHTA and CDR2 is FQGTGA. The CDR3 is 15 amino acids. V lost 8 bases, J lost 5 bases, and 12 bases stayed unmatched. The V gene is TRBV7-3, the J gene TRBJ2-5, with 9 nucleotides matching TRBD2. Sequencing was carried out using PBMCs. The origin of this receptor is a woman in her thirties or forties in good health and CMV-seropositive. The CDR3 protein is CASAATGTSWETQYF. The CDR3 bases are TGTGCCAGCGCCGCGACAGGGACTAGCTGGGAGACCCAGTACTTC.